The sequence of this T cell receptor (beta chain) was determined in a study of T-cell reconstitution after alpha-beta-depleted transplantation in children. Points from the study as a whole: TCRbeta diversity was high at day 60 in some patients (a result of surviving recipient T cells and thymic progenitors). Diversity and T-cell counts at one year after transplant derived mostly from new T cells. Reportedly, roughly two months post-transplant, alpha-beta T cells arose from several hundred expanded graft clones.

It was with unique molecular identifiers that the TCRbeta library was prepared. TCRdb independently ran MiXCR on the PCR reads; one entry per CDR3 protein. The sample records approximately 1,000,000 distinct CDR3 sequences, roughly 29% being singletons. Many counts were recorded for this clonotype. Its specificity is unknown. The CDR3 extends over 15 amino acids. The germline V and J ends were trimmed by 0 bases and 1 base, with 8 bases remaining between them. Looked up from germline, CDR1 is SGDLS and CDR2 is YYNGEE. The sample consisted of PBMCs, mostly from graft donor cells, taken 360 days after TCRalphabeta/CD19-depleted stem cell transplant. The source of this sequence is a boy younger than two who had a stem cell transplant for SCID, so the T cells may come from the graft donor. The V gene is TRBV9, the J gene TRBJ1-5; D is uncertain. The CDR3 reads CASSVGGQSNQPQHF. The CDR3, as DNA: TGTGCCAGCAGCGTAGGAGGGCAGAGCAATCAGCCCCAGCATTTT. Filled out from reference TRBV9 and TRBJ1-5, the complete variable domain reads DSGVTQTPKHLITATGQRVTLRCSPRSGDLSVYWYQQSLDQGLQFLIQYYNGEERAKGNILERFSAQQFPDLHSELNLSSLELGDSALYFCASSVGGQSNQPQHFGDGTRLSIL.